These T cell receptor beta chains were read from a single sample in a study of shared clonotypes between healthy human individuals. Sequenced by immunoSEQ multiplex PCR; TCRdb stores in-frame clones only, minus some. Found here are about half a million clones, roughly 83% of them singletons; the top ten hold roughly 13%. The specimen was PBMCs. These receptors originate from a woman aged 40 to 50 in good health. Some clones in this sample may be carry-over from other donors' samples. Each CDR3 is given with its conserved first and last residue. Fields, in order: clone size, V gene, D gene, J gene, CDR3 DNA, CDR3 protein. D genes are given only for firm matches. The size field is filled for only some rows; it gives once, few, many or a size class.

size: -
V: TRBV7-2
D: TRBD2
J: TRBJ2-5
DNA: TGTGCCAGCAGCTTAGCCCGACTAGCGGGAGGGGGAGAGACCCAGTACTTC
CDR3: CASSLARLAGGGETQYF

size: -
V: TRBV28
D: -
J: TRBJ1-4
DNA: TGTGCCAGCAGACCGACAGGTTCTAATGAAAAACTGTTTTTT
CDR3: CASRPTGSNEKLFF

size: -
V: TRBV5-8
D: -
J: TRBJ2-1
DNA: TGTGCCAGCAGCTTGGTTTCGGAGCAGTTCTTC
CDR3: CASSLVSEQFF

size: -
V: TRBV7-7
D: TRBD1
J: TRBJ1-1
DNA: TGTGCCAGCAGCCGGGGACAGGGTCGGAACACTGAAGCTTTCTTT
CDR3: CASSRGQGRNTEAFF

size: -
V: TRBV5-1
D: -
J: TRBJ1-1
DNA: TGCGCCACCCAGGAGGGGACGGGGACTGAAGCTTTCTTT
CDR3: CATQEGTGTEAFF

size: -
V: TRBV5-1
D: -
J: TRBJ2-7
DNA: TGCGCCAGCAGCCAGTCACAGGGCTACGAGCAGTACTTC
CDR3: CASSQSQGYEQYF

size: -
V: TRBV19
D: -
J: TRBJ2-1
DNA: TGTGCCAGTAGTCAAAGACAGATATACAATGAGCAGTTCTTC
CDR3: CASSQRQIYNEQFF

size: many
V: TRBV4-2
D: -
J: TRBJ1-1
DNA: TGTGCCAGCAGCCAAGGGGACACTCACACCAACACTGAAGCTTTCTTT
CDR3: CASSQGDTHTNTEAFF

size: -
V: TRBV6-1
D: TRBD1
J: TRBJ2-2
DNA: TGTGCCAGCAGTGAAGGGCTCCCGGGACAGGGTCGCCGGGCGCTGTTTTTT
CDR3: CASSEGLPGQGRRALFF

size: -
V: TRBV11-2
D: -
J: TRBJ1-4
DNA: TGTGCCAGCAGCTTAGCCCTAGGGGGGAAAAATGAAAAACTGTTTTTT
CDR3: CASSLALGGKNEKLFF

size: -
V: TRBV18
D: -
J: TRBJ2-5
DNA: TGTGCCAGCTCACCGGGACTTCTGTACCAAGAGACCCAGTACTTC
CDR3: CASSPGLLYQETQYF

size: -
V: TRBV27
D: TRBD2
J: TRBJ2-3
DNA: TGTGCCAGCAGTATACCGGGACTAGCGGGGGGCACAGATACGCAGTATTTT
CDR3: CASSIPGLAGGTDTQYF

size: -
V: TRBV19
D: -
J: TRBJ2-1
DNA: TGTGCCAGTAGTCGCGACTGGGACCGCAATGAGCAGTTCTTC
CDR3: CASSRDWDRNEQFF

size: -
V: TRBV28
D: TRBD2
J: TRBJ2-7
DNA: TGTGCCAGCCTGCCCGGGACTAGCAATTACGAGCAGTACTTC
CDR3: CASLPGTSNYEQYF

size: -
V: TRBV5-6
D: -
J: TRBJ2-7
DNA: TGTGCCAGCAGCTTGGCCAGGCTTAGGTCCTACGAGCAGTACTTC
CDR3: CASSLARLRSYEQYF

size: -
V: TRBV28
D: -
J: TRBJ2-7
DNA: TGTGCCAGCAGTTCCCCCCTCGCCCTCGCAAACTACGAGCAGTACTTC
CDR3: CASSSPLALANYEQYF

size: -
V: TRBV28
D: -
J: TRBJ1-2
DNA: TGTGCCAGCAGTGGGAGACAGTTCTATGGCTACACCTTC
CDR3: CASSGRQFYGYTF

size: -
V: TRBV11-3
D: TRBD1
J: TRBJ2-1
DNA: TGTGCCAGCAGCTTAGATGTGTGGGGGGACAGGGAAACTAACAATGAGCAGTTCTTC
CDR3: CASSLDVWGDRETNNEQFF

size: -
V: TRBV10-3
D: -
J: TRBJ1-1
DNA: TGTGCCATCAGTAAGGGGGAGTGGGACACTGAAGCTTTCTTT
CDR3: CAISKGEWDTEAFF

size: few
V: TRBV5-6
D: TRBD1
J: TRBJ2-7
DNA: TGTGCCAGCAGCTTGGGGTGGACAGGGGGCTCCTACGAGCAGTACTTC
CDR3: CASSLGWTGGSYEQYF

size: -
V: TRBV18
D: -
J: TRBJ2-7
DNA: TGTGCCAGCTCACCCGTCTCCCACCCGCGGCGGGAAAGGAGGGGCGAGCAGTACTTC
CDR3: CASSPVSHPRRERRGEQYF

size: once
V: TRBV6-5
D: -
J: TRBJ1-4
DNA: TGTGCCAGCAGTTACGACCGAAATGAAAAACTGTTTTTT
CDR3: CASSYDRNEKLFF

size: -
V: TRBV11-2
D: TRBD2
J: TRBJ2-1
DNA: TGTGCCAGCAGCTTAGATAGCGGGAGGCCCTACAATGAGCAGTTCTTC
CDR3: CASSLDSGRPYNEQFF

size: -
V: TRBV4-1
D: -
J: TRBJ1-6
DNA: TGCGCCAGCAGCCAAGAAATGGGGGCGGCTAATTCACCCCTCCACTTT
CDR3: CASSQEMGAANSPLHF

size: -
V: TRBV11-2
D: -
J: TRBJ2-7
DNA: TGTGCCAGCAGCCCCCGGGAGGAGCAGTACTTC
CDR3: CASSPREEQYF

size: -
V: TRBV28
D: -
J: TRBJ1-5
DNA: TGTGCCAGCAGCAGAAACAGGGAAGGTCAGCCCCAGCATTTT
CDR3: CASSRNREGQPQHF

size: -
V: TRBV6-1
D: TRBD2
J: TRBJ2-1
DNA: TGTGCCAGCAGTGGACTAGCGGGAGGTGGCAATGAGCAGTTCTTC
CDR3: CASSGLAGGGNEQFF

size: -
V: TRBV29-1
D: -
J: TRBJ2-2
DNA: TGCAGCGCCGGGTGGGGCAGGGAGGACACCGGGGAGCTGTTTTTT
CDR3: CSAGWGREDTGELFF

size: many
V: TRBV5-1
D: -
J: TRBJ1-2
DNA: TGCGCCAGCAGCCCATCGGGGACAACCTATGGCTACACCTTC
CDR3: CASSPSGTTYGYTF

size: -
V: TRBV27
D: -
J: TRBJ1-5
DNA: TGTGCCAGCAGTTTTGTCGGGGGGGATCAGCCCCAGCATTTT
CDR3: CASSFVGGDQPQHF

size: -
V: TRBV27
D: -
J: TRBJ1-4
DNA: TGTGCCAGCAGAAGCTTGAGTGAAAAACTGTTTTTT
CDR3: CASRSLSEKLFF

size: -
V: TRBV9
D: -
J: TRBJ1-2
DNA: TGTGCCAGCAGCGTACTTGCAGGGGCAAACTATGGCTACACCTTC
CDR3: CASSVLAGANYGYTF

size: -
V: TRBV5-5
D: -
J: TRBJ2-1
DNA: TGTGCCAGCAGTCGGGGCGTTGAGCAGTTCTTC
CDR3: CASSRGVEQFF

size: once
V: TRBV10-2
D: -
J: TRBJ2-1
DNA: TGCGCCAGCAGTGATTCCGGCTCCTACAATGAGCAGTTCTTC
CDR3: CASSDSGSYNEQFF

size: -
V: TRBV29-1
D: TRBD1
J: TRBJ1-3
DNA: TGCAGCGTATCAGGGGGTACTGGAAACACCATATATTTT
CDR3: CSVSGGTGNTIYF

size: -
V: TRBV9
D: TRBD2
J: TRBJ2-7
DNA: TGTGCCAGCAGCGGGGGTGGGGTGGGTTTGAGCGGGAGGGACCTCTACGAGCAGTACTTC
CDR3: CASSGGGVGLSGRDLYEQYF

size: -
V: TRBV6-6
D: -
J: TRBJ2-4
DNA: TGTGCCAGCACCCAAAGTCACGACAAAAACATTCAGTACTTC
CDR3: CASTQSHDKNIQYF